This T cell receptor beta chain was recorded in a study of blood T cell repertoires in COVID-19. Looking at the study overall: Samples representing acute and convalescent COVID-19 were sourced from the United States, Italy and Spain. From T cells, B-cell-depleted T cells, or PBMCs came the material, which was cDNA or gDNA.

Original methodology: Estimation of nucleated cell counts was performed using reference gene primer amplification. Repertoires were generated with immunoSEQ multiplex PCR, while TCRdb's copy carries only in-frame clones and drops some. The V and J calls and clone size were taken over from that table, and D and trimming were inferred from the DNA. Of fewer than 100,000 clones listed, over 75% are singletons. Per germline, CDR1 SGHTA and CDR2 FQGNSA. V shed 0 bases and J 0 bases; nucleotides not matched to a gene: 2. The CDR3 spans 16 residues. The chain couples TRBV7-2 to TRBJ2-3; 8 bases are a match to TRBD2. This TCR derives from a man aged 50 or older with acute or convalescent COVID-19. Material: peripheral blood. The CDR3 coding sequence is TGTGCCAGCAGCTTAGCCAGCGGGGGTAGCACAGATACGCAGTATTTT. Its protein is CASSLASGGSTDTQYF.